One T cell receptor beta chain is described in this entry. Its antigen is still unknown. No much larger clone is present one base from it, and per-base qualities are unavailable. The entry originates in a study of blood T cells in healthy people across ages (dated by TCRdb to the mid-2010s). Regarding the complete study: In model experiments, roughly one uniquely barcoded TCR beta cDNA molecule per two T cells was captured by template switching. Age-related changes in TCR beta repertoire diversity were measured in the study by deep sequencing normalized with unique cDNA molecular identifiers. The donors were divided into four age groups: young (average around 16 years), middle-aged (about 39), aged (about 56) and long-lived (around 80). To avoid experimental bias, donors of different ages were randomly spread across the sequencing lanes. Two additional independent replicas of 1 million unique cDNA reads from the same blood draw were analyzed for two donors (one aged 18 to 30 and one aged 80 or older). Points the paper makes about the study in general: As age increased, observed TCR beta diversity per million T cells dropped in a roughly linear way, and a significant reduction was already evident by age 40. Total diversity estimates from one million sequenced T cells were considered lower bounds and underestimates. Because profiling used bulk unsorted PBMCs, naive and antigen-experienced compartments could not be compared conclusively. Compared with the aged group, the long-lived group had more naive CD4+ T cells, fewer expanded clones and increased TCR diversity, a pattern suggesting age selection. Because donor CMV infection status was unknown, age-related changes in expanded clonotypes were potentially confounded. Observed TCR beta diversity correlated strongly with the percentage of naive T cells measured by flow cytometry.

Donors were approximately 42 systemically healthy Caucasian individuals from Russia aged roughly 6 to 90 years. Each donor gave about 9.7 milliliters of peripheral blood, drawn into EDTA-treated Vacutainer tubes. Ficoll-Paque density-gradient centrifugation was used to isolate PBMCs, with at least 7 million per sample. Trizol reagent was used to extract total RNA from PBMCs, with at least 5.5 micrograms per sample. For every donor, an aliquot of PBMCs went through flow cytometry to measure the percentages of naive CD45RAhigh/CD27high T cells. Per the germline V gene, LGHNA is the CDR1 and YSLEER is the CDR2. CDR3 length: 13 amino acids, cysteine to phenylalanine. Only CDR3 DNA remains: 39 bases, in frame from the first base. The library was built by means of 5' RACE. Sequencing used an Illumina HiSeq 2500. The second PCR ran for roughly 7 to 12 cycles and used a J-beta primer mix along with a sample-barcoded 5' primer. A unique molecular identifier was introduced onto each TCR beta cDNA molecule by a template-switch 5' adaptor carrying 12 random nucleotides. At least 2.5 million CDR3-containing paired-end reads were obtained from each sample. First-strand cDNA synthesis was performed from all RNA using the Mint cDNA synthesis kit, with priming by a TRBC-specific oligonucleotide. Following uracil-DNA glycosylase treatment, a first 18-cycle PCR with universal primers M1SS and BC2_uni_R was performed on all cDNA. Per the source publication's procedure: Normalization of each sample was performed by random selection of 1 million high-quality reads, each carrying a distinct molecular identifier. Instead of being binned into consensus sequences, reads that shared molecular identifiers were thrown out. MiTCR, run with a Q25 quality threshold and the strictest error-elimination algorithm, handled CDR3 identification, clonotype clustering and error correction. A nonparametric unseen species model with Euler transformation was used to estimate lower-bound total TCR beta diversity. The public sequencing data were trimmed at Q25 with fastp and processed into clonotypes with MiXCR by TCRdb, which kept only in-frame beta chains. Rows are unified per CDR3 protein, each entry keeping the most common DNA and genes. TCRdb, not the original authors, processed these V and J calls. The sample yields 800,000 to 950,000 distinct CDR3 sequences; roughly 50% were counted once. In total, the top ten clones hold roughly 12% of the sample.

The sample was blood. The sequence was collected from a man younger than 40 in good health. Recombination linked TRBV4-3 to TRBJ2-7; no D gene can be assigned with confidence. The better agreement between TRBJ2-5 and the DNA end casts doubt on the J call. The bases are TGCGCCAGCAGCCAAGCAGGAGCAGGGACCCAGTACTTC. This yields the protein CASSQAGAGTQYF.